This T cell receptor (beta chain) was identified in a study of T-cell reconstitution after alpha-beta-depleted transplantation in children. Turning to this clonotype: What it binds is not known.

Preparing the TCRbeta library involved the use of unique molecular identifiers. One entry per CDR3 protein, called by TCRdb with MiXCR from the PCR reads. This sample has about 980,000 distinct CDR3 sequences, with roughly 29% found just once. Study observations and caveats: There were some patients whose high TCRbeta diversity at day 60 came from surviving recipient T cells and thymic progenitors. About two months after transplant, alpha-beta T cells reportedly came from several hundred expanded graft clones. By one year post-transplant, T-cell counts and diversity largely arose from T cells that were newly produced.

The germline V gene encodes CDR1 KGHDR and CDR2 SFDVKD. V was pared by 5 bases and J by 5 bases, with 9 bases of the junction left unmatched. The CDR3 extends over 15 amino acids. The V call is TRBV24-1, the J call TRBJ2-3; the match to TRBD2 covers 7 bases. The starting material was PBMCs, mostly from graft donor cells, obtained 360 days after TCRalphabeta/CD19-depleted stem cell transplant. The origin of this receptor is a boy in the first two years of life who had a stem cell transplant for SCID, so the T cells may come from the graft donor. The CDR3 spells CATSARGLGRDTQYF. CDR3 in DNA: TGTGCCACCAGTGCCCGAGGACTAGGTAGAGATACGCAGTATTTT.